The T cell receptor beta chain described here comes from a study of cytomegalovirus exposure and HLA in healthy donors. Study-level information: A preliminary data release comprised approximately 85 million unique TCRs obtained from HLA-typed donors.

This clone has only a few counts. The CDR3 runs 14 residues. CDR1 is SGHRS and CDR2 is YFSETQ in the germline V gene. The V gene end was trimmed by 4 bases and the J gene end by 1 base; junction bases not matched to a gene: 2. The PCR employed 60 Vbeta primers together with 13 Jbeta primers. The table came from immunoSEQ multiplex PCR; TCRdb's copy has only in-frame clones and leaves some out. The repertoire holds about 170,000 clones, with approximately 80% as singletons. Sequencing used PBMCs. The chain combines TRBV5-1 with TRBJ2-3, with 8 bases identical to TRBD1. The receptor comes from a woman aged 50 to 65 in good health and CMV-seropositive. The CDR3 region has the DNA TGCGCCAGCAGCGGGGGACAGGGCACAGATACGCAGTATTTT. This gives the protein CASSGGQGTDTQYF.